Shown below are 18 T cell receptor beta chains from a single sample sequenced in a study of blood T cells in healthy people across ages (dated by TCRdb to the mid-2010s). Receptor amplification or capture employed 5' RACE. TCRdb names Illumina HiSeq 2500 as the instrument used. A second about 7 to 12 cycle PCR used a sample-barcoded 5' primer and a J-beta primer mix. TCRdb trimmed public reads at Q25 via fastp, called clones via MiXCR and kept in-frame beta chains. Each entry merges the rows of one CDR3 protein and shows their most common DNA and genes. For this sample the table gives around 1.7 million distinct CDR3 sequences, of which 28% were detected only once. The leading ten clones occupy roughly 8% of the sample. The sequenced sample consisted of blood. The source of these receptors is a woman in her 30s in good health.

A remark on this clonotype: Given a much more abundant clone one base away, this may be a read error. The rearrangement links TRBV7-2 to TRBJ2-5; D assignment may be TRBD1 or TRBD2 (6 bases each). Germline V gene lookup returns CDR1 SGHTA and CDR2 FQGNSA. The length of the CDR3 is 15 residues. The CDR3 coding sequence is TGTGCCAACAGCTTAGGGGGGACCGGTTATCAGGCCCAGTACTTC. Translation gives CANSLGGTGYQAQYF.

The chain has TRBV11-2 and TRBJ1-4; unclear D gene. The CDR3 runs to 14 residues. Germline CDR1 and CDR2: SGHAT and FQNNGV. The ends were cut back, 5 bases at V and 6 bases at J, with 13 bases in the middle. The CDR3 coding sequence is TGTGCCAGCAGCCCACGCGGTGGGTATGAAAAACTGTTTTTT. Translating gives CASSPRGGYEKLFF.

Only one count was recorded for this clonotype. Since a much larger clone is just one base distant, this may be a read error. V and J are TRBV20-1 and TRBJ2-5, with D tentatively TRBD1 (5 bases). This CDR3 has 12 amino acids. From germline, CDR1 is DFQATT and CDR2 SNEGSKA (reference sequence). The germline V and J ends were trimmed by 0 bases and 13 bases, with 15 bases remaining between them. The CDR3 spells CSARDDLQVRYF. Here the CDR3 DNA reads TGCAGTGCTAGAGATGATTTACAGGTCCGGTACTTC.

This clonotype showed up just a few times. The V call is TRBV14, the J call TRBJ2-5; D uncertain. The V and J ends lost 0 bases and 7 bases respectively, with 9 bases between them. Germline V gene data show CDR1 as SGHDN and CDR2 as FVKESK. The length of the CDR3 is 13 residues. The CDR3 coding sequence is TGTGCCAGCAGCCAAGAATTCTTGGGGACCCAGTACTTC. Amino acid sequence: CASSQEFLGTQYF.

The genes are TRBV6-6 and TRBJ2-7, with no clear D. Germline V gene data show CDR1 as MNHNY and CDR2 as SVGAGI (reference sequence). The CDR3 covers 14 residues. Between the trimmed V and J ends, which lost 6 bases and 6 bases, there was a span of 18 bases. CDR3 residues: CASSPSAYVPEQYF. The CDR3 DNA follows: TGTGCCAGCAGCCCTAGTGCCTACGTGCCCGAGCAGTACTTC.

This clonotype was detected ten times or more. A much larger clone differs from this one at a single base, so this may be a read error. This chain links TRBV12-3 or TRBV12-4 with TRBJ2-5; D not resolved. This CDR3 is built from 11 residues. The V and J ends lost 5 bases and 4 bases respectively, with 5 bases between them. CDR3 nucleotide sequence: TGTGCCAGCAGTATACTAGAGACCCAGTACTTC. Its translation is CASSILETQYF.

This clonotype was observed many times. The rearrangement uses TRBV29-1 and TRBJ2-7, with D maybe TRBD1 (6 bases). The CDR3 loop spans 16 amino acids. Between the trimmed V and J ends, which lost 2 bases and 2 bases, there was a span of 19 bases. Per the germline V gene, CDR1 is SQVTM and CDR2 is ANQGSEA. DNA for the CDR3: TGCAGCGTTGAACGGTTTAATCGGGCAGGGGCCTACGAGCAGTACTTC. Translating gives CSVERFNRAGAYEQYF.

The chain employs TRBV19 and TRBJ1-5, with unresolved D. Germline assignment: CDR1 LNHDA and CDR2 SQIVND (reference sequence). The CDR3 totals 13 residues. Trimming stripped 6 bases from V and 4 bases from J, with 10 bases between. The CDR3 coding sequence is TGTGCCAGTAGCGGGGTTACTAATCAGCCCCAGCATTTT. Protein product: CASSGVTNQPQHF.

In its sample, this clonotype was seen many times. V is TRBV21-1 and J is TRBJ2-7; the table's D call, TRBD1, was not checked against the DNA. TRBV21-1 is shown as a pseudogene. There are 13 residues in the CDR3. The CDR3 reads CASPGTGLMEQYF. Here the CDR3 DNA reads TGTGCCAGCCCCGGGACAGGACTTATGGAGCAGTACTTC.

This clonotype was detected many times. A read error may account for a junction end that differs from germline. V usage is TRBV12-3 or TRBV12-4 and J usage is TRBJ2-7, with 8 bases matching TRBD2. This CDR3 is 13 amino acids long. Here the CDR3 DNA reads TGCGCCAGCAGCGGGGGTCTCTCCTACGAGCAGTACTTC. Its translation is CASSGGLSYEQYF.

This clonotype showed up just once. This chain links TRBV7-2 with TRBJ2-1, with D tentatively TRBD2 (6 bases). Looked up from germline, CDR1 is SGHTA and CDR2 is FQGNSA. Trimming shortened V by 2 bases and J by 0 bases, and 14 bases separated the two germline ends. The CDR3 consists of 17 residues. Here the CDR3 reads CASSLSPPGASYNEQFF. The DNA for the CDR3 is TGTGCCAGCAGCTTAAGCCCTCCGGGAGCCTCCTACAATGAGCAGTTCTTC.

This clonotype has more than one count but fewer than ten. The rearrangement uses TRBV18 and TRBJ2-5; D is uncertain. The CDR3 sequence is 15 residues long. V lost 2 bases and J 2 bases, leaving 12 bases between the germline ends. The germline V gene has CDR1 KGHSH and CDR2 LQKENI. The CDR3 is CASSPRMKLQETQYF. The CDR3 region has the DNA TGTGCCAGCTCACCAAGGATGAAGCTACAAGAGACCCAGTACTTC.

This clonotype was seen only a few times. The chain uses TRBV7-9 and TRBJ1-1; 11 bases align to TRBD1. Germline V lookup: CDR1 SEHNR, CDR2 FQNEAQ (reference sequence). V lost 5 bases, J lost 3 bases, and 11 bases stayed unmatched. This CDR3 comprises 17 residues. CDR3 sequence: CASSGRTGGFDDTEAFF. The CDR3 DNA reads TGTGCCAGCAGCGGTCGGACAGGGGGCTTTGACGACACTGAAGCTTTCTTT.

At least ten counts were recorded for this clonotype. The rearrangement uses TRBV20-1 and TRBJ2-7, with TRBD2 as a possible D gene (5 bases). The CDR3 consists of 14 residues. V was cut by 1 base and J by 2 bases, with 12 bases left in between. From germline, CDR1 is DFQATT and CDR2 SNEGSKA (reference sequence). The CDR3, as DNA: TGCAGTGCTAGAGTTCAGACGGGGACCTACGAGCAGTACTTC. Its protein is CSARVQTGTYEQYF.

This clonotype was seen a handful of times. The chain couples TRBV7-3 to TRBJ1-1, with 7 positions matching TRBD1. Germline assignment: CDR1 SGHTA and CDR2 FQGTGA. Trimming took 5 bases from V and 1 from J; bases not matched to a gene: 4. CDR3 size: 14 residues. This chain's CDR3 is CASSATGTNTEAFF. The CDR3 nucleotides read TGTGCCAGCAGCGCGACAGGGACGAACACTGAAGCTTTCTTT.

This clonotype was detected many times. The chain employs TRBV5-5 and TRBJ1-2; D remains unclear. V was trimmed by 2 bases and J by 3 bases, leaving 11 bases between them. Germline CDR1 reads SGHKS; CDR2 reads YYEKEE (reference sequence). This CDR3 has 14 amino acids. In nucleotides, the CDR3 is TGTGCCAGCAGCTTCGAAGTAGGCGACTATGGCTACACCTTC. Translated: CASSFEVGDYGYTF.

The V and J genes are TRBV7-6 and TRBJ2-1; the D gene could be TRBD1 or TRBD2 (5 bases each). V lost 8 bases and J lost 8, with 22 bases in between. Germline V gene lookup returns CDR1 SGHVS and CDR2 FNYEAQ. The CDR3 has 15 amino acids. The CDR3 DNA follows: TGTGCCAGCGGCCAAACCGGGACCACCGCTTATGAGCAGTTCTTC. Its protein is CASGQTGTTAYEQFF.

The rearrangement links TRBV20-1 to TRBJ2-5; 7 positions agree with TRBD1. The CDR3 totals 15 residues. Germline V CDR1 and CDR2: DFQATT, SNEGSKA (reference sequence). After removal of 2 bases from V and 2 bases from J, the junction contained 8 bases not matched to a gene. CDR3 nucleotides: TGCAGTGCTAGATCCGGGACAGAAGTTCAAGAGACCCAGTACTTC. It specifies CSARSGTEVQETQYF.